This T cell receptor (beta chain) was captured by sequencing in a study of cytomegalovirus exposure and HLA in healthy donors. Study-level background: Earlier, approximately 110 million unique TCR beta sequences were recovered from approximately 200 million T cells by an analysis. Whole-study results and caveats: Association of a missense DCLRE1C variant with TCR beta V- and J-gene trimming was reported in a later analysis. Accurate predictions that matched the HLA-A and HLA-B alleles of most subjects were reportedly made from TCR beta sequences. The sole available immune exposure information was CMV serostatus.

The primer mix had 60 Vbeta and 13 Jbeta primers. Produced via immunoSEQ multiplex PCR; TCRdb's table is partial and in-frame only. Seen here are more than 150,000 clones, about 81% observed once, and the top ten hold 2.1%. The J segment lost 2 bases and the V segment lost 2 bases, leaving 7 bases of the junction unmatched. Germline assignment: CDR1 SGDLS and CDR2 YYNGEE. This CDR3 contains 17 residues. Worth noting for this clone: Its antigen is unidentified.

This chain uses TRBV9 with TRBJ2-6; 7 bases are shared with TRBD2. The TCR was taken from a woman aged 18-30 years in good health and CMV-seropositive. Input material: PBMCs. CDR3 loop: CASSVSSGVTGANVLTF. CDR3 in DNA: TGTGCCAGCAGCGTCTCCAGCGGGGTCACTGGGGCCAACGTCCTGACTTTC.